This TCR beta chain is drawn from a study of OX40 agonist ivuxolimab in advanced cancers. V was trimmed by 7 bases and J by 3 bases, leaving 15 bases between them. There are 14 residues in the CDR3. Germline CDR1 SEHNR, CDR2 FQNEAQ (reference sequence). Method: immunoSEQ multiplex PCR; TCRdb's copy keeps in-frame clones and lacks some. The sample contains approximately 66,000 clones, more than 70% of which appear only once. This clone was detected once. This receptor was identified in an adult with an advanced solid tumor such as melanoma, head and neck, liver or kidney cancer. This sequence joins TRBV7-9 and TRBJ1-1; TRBD1 is a possible D gene (5 bases). The sequencing here drew on CD4+ or CD8+ T cells sorted from blood, taken in a trial of the OX40 agonist ivuxolimab. The CDR3 sequence: CASILMGVHTEAFF. The DNA of the CDR3 is TGTGCCAGCATCCTCATGGGGGTACACACTGAAGCTTTCTTT.